The 25 T cell receptor beta chains listed next were all sequenced from one sample in a study of metastatic and nonmetastatic thyroid tumors. TCRdb ran MiXCR on the PCR reads. The table shows around 32,000 clones, with 7% to 9% occurring only once. None of the patients had undergone any treatment ahead of thyroid surgery. Sequencing was carried out using blood. The receptors shown here come from a female donor with papillary thyroid cancer or a benign thyroid nodule (not recorded which). Some clones in this sample may be carry-over from other donors' samples.

This clone was detected a few times. CDR3 sequence (DNA): TGTGCCAGCAGCCAGAGGACAACAGAGACCCAGTACTTC. Amino acid sequence: CASSQRTTETQYF. This chain links TRBV3-1 with TRBJ2-5, with D tentatively TRBD1 (5 bases). This CDR3 comprises 13 residues. CDR1 LGHDT and CDR2 YNNKEL come from the germline V gene (reference sequence). The germline V and J ends were trimmed by 3 bases and 4 bases, with 9 bases remaining between them.

This clone was counted at least ten times. This sequence joins TRBV7-3 and TRBJ2-2; 11 bases map to TRBD1. Germline-derived CDR1 and CDR2 are SGHTA and FQGTGA. This CDR3 comprises 15 residues. The V segment lost 5 bases and the J segment 4 bases; nucleotides outside the gene matches: 3. CDR3 bases: TGTGCCAGCAGCCCGGACAGGGGGCCCACCGGGGAGCTGTTTTTT. Its protein is CASSPDRGPTGELFF. Variable domain in full (rest from reference TRBV7-3 and TRBJ2-2): GAGVSQTPSNKVTEKGKYVELRCDPISGHTALYWYRQSLGQGPEFLIYFQGTGAADDSGLPNDRFFAVRPEGSVSTLKIQRTERGDSAVYLCASSPDRGPTGELFFGEGSRLTVL.

The sample holds many counts of this clone. The chain links TRBV7-6 to TRBJ2-7, with TRBD1 matching over 7 bases. V shed 1 base, J shed 2 bases, and the junction held 5 bases outside the gene matches. CDR3 length equals 15 residues. Germline V gene data show CDR1 as SGHVS and CDR2 as FNYEAQ. The CDR3 bases are TGTGCCAGCAGCTTAGAGACAGGGCCTACCTACGAGCAGTACTTC. It yields the protein CASSLETGPTYEQYF. Full variable domain (rest looked up from reference TRBV7-6 and TRBJ2-7): GAGVSQSPRYKVTKRGQDVALRCDPISGHVSLYWYRQALGQGPEFLTYFNYEAQQDKSGLPNDRFSAERPEGSISTLTIQRTEQRDSAMYRCASSLETGPTYEQYFGPGTRLTVT.

This clone appeared many times. V gene TRBV2 combines with J gene TRBJ1-6; the match to TRBD1 covers 7 bases. CDR3 length: 15 amino acids. CDR1 and CDR2 from the germline V gene are SNHLY and FYNNEI. Losses at the gene ends were 6 bases for V and 8 bases for J; bases not matched to a gene: 10. The CDR3 spells CASREQGSHYSPLHF. DNA for the CDR3: TGTGCCAGCAGGGAACAGGGGAGTCATTATTCACCCCTCCACTTT.

This clone was seen once. A much larger clone differs by one base, so this may be a read error. The chain combines TRBV14 with TRBJ1-2, with D unresolved. The CDR3 is 14 amino acids. The ends were cut back, 5 bases at V and 4 bases at J, with 14 bases in the middle. Germline V lookup: CDR1 SGHDN, CDR2 FVKESK. The CDR3 nucleotides read TGTGCCAGCAGCAGACATTCCCCTGCCTATGGCTACACCTTC. This gives the protein CASSRHSPAYGYTF.

The table lists this clone with many counts. The chain joins TRBV27 to TRBJ2-7; TRBD2 matches at 9 bases. This CDR3 has 16 residues. Trimming removed 5 bases from V and 3 bases from J; junction bases left unmatched: 11. Germline V gene data show CDR1 as MNHEY and CDR2 as SMNVEV (reference sequence). The CDR3 DNA reads as TGTGCCAGCAGTCCCCGCCCGACTAGCGGAGACTACGAGCAGTACTTC. As protein: CASSPRPTSGDYEQYF.

Notes on this clone: A much larger clone differs by one base, so this may be a read error. The V gene is TRBV10-2, the J gene TRBJ2-1, with TRBD2 identical over 12 bases. The V segment lost 8 bases and the J segment 5 bases; nucleotides outside the gene matches: 7. There are 15 residues in the CDR3. Germline assignment: CDR1 WSHSY and CDR2 SAAADI. CDR3 protein: CASGDRTSGDNEQFF. CDR3 nucleotides: TGCGCCAGCGGGGACAGGACTAGCGGGGACAATGAGCAGTTCTTC.

In its sample, this clone was seen many times. This chain uses TRBV11-2 with TRBJ2-2; 8 nucleotides align to TRBD2. Germline V gene lookup returns CDR1 SGHAT and CDR2 FQNNGV. This CDR3 spans 16 amino acids. V lost 1 base and J lost 7; bases outside the gene matches: 8. The CDR3 coding sequence is TGTGCCAGCAGCTTAGTGGCGGGGGGTCCAAACGGGGAGCTGTTTTTT. Translating it yields CASSLVAGGPNGELFF.

This clone was observed many times. This chain uses TRBV6-1 with TRBJ1-2, with D tentatively TRBD1 (6 bases). V was clipped by 7 bases and J by 2 bases, with 17 bases between them. In germline, CDR1 is MNHNS, CDR2 SASEGT. The CDR3 is 15 amino acids. The CDR3 spells CASKPAQGLNYGYTF. The CDR3 DNA follows: TGTGCCAGCAAACCTGCACAGGGACTCAACTATGGCTACACCTTC.

Note on this clone: Possible read error: a much larger clone is one base away. V gene TRBV14 combines with J gene TRBJ2-5, with D possibly being TRBD1 (6 bases). Per the germline V gene, CDR1 is SGHDN and CDR2 is FVKESK. V lost 5 bases and J lost 1, with 11 bases in between. The CDR3 contains 14 residues. The CDR3 DNA follows: TGTGCCAGCAGCGAAACAGGGTGCCAAGAGACCCAGTACTTC. Translating it yields CASSETGCQETQYF.

This clone showed up many times. The chain employs TRBV7-8 and TRBJ2-2; D is undetermined. The CDR3 has 16 amino acids. Germline CDR1 and CDR2: SGHVS and FQNEAQ. Deletions cut 2 bases from V and 2 bases from J, with 12 bases between. CDR3 DNA sequence: TGTGCCAGCAGCTTAATGGCAGGAATAAACACCGGGGAGCTGTTTTTT. This codes for CASSLMAGINTGELFF.

This clone was seen repeatedly, ten times or more. The gene calls are TRBV5-8 and TRBJ2-3; D unresolved. The V gene lost 4 bases and the J gene lost 7 bases, with 10 bases spanning the gap. The CDR3 length is 12 residues. Germline CDR1 and CDR2: SGHTS and YDEGEE. The CDR3, as DNA: TGTGCCAGCAGCCCCCGACGAAATACGCAGTATTTT. It codes for CASSPRRNTQYF.

This clone came up many times. This chain joins TRBV12-5 and TRBJ2-3; 7 bases match TRBD2. CDR3 size: 17 residues. Germline loops: CDR1 LGHNT, CDR2 FRNRAP. V trimming: 2 bases; J trimming: 4 bases; junction bases outside the gene matches: 12. CDR3 in DNA: TGTGCTAGTGGTTTGACCTCACTAGCGCGAACCTCAGATACGCAGTATTTT. Translated: CASGLTSLARTSDTQYF.

In its sample, this clone was seen many times. The chain employs TRBV4-1 and TRBJ1-2; TRBD1 matches 7 bases. The CDR3 contains 16 residues. Germline V CDR1 and CDR2: MGHRA, YSYEKL. J gave up 6 bases and V 0 bases, and 10 bases lay outside the gene matches. The CDR3 nucleotides read TGCGCCAGCAGCCAAGATACGGGACAGATAGGCCATGGCTACACCTTC. As protein: CASSQDTGQIGHGYTF.

This clone showed up just a few times. The germline gene is not matched at one end of the junction; a read error may be the cause. Other DNA sequences in the same sample also yield this CDR3. This sequence joins TRBV5-6 and TRBJ1-5; D is ambiguous. Looked up from germline, CDR1 is SGHDT and CDR2 is YYEEEE. The CDR3 totals 14 residues. CDR3 DNA: TGTGCTAGCAGCTTGGGAAACAGAGTTCGGGGCCAGCATTTT. It translates to CASSLGNRVRGQHF.

This clone has ten or more counts. The V gene is TRBV12-3 or TRBV12-4, the J gene TRBJ2-5, with 9 bases lining up with TRBD2. This CDR3 comprises 16 residues. J lost 5 bases, V lost 2 bases, and 9 bases had no gene match. The CDR3 loop reads CASSLTSTSGRETQYF. The CDR3 nucleotides are TGTGCCAGCAGTTTAACCTCAACTAGCGGGCGGGAGACCCAGTACTTC.

This clone was counted ten times or more. V and J are TRBV6-1 and TRBJ1-2; D not certain. V was pared by 4 bases and J by 4 bases, with 13 bases between. CDR3 length: 14 amino acids. Per germline, CDR1 MNHNS and CDR2 SASEGT. The CDR3, as DNA: TGTGCCAGCAGTGCCACCGGGAGATCCTATGGCTACACCTTC. Encoded protein: CASSATGRSYGYTF.

This clone was recorded at least ten times. V usage is TRBV5-1 and J usage is TRBJ2-7; TRBD2 matches at 11 bases. Germline V gives CDR1 SGHRS, CDR2 YFSETQ. J gave up 2 bases and V 4 bases, and 5 bases lay outside the gene matches. CDR3 length: 15 residues. The CDR3 DNA reads TGCGCCAGCAGCCCAGGACTAGCGGGCACCTACGAGCAGTACTTC. It is translated as CASSPGLAGTYEQYF.

Concerning this clone itself: This specimen includes other DNA sequences encoding the same CDR3. The genes are TRBV29-1 and TRBJ2-1, with D maybe TRBD1 (6 bases). This CDR3 comprises 12 residues. The V gene's germline CDR1 is SQVTM and CDR2 ANQGSEA. Trimming took off 6 bases at V and 10 bases at J, with 16 bases between the two ends. The CDR3 DNA is TGCAGCGTCTCGGACAGTCAGTGGGAGCAGTTCTTC. Protein product: CSVSDSQWEQFF.

This clone was counted at least ten times. V gene TRBV11-3 combines with J gene TRBJ2-7, with TRBD2 matching over 8 bases. V lost 6 bases, J lost 4 bases, and 5 bases stayed unmatched. CDR3 size: 13 residues. From germline, CDR1 is SGHNT and CDR2 YENEEA. CDR3 in amino acids: CASSSGLEYEQYF. DNA of the CDR3: TGTGCCAGCAGTTCGGGACTAGAATACGAGCAGTACTTC.

This clone was seen only a few times. The chain has TRBV6-5 and TRBJ2-1; TRBD1 might be the D (7 bases). The CDR3 totals 15 residues. Germline V gene data show CDR1 as MNHEY and CDR2 as SVGAGI. Trimming took off 0 bases at V and 5 bases at J, with 11 bases between the two ends. CDR3 protein: CASSYSPRGDNEQFF. Here the CDR3 DNA reads TGTGCCAGCAGTTACTCGCCCAGGGGGGACAATGAGCAGTTCTTC.

This clone has at least ten counts. This chain links TRBV19 with TRBJ1-2; D gene unclear. The CDR3 totals 14 residues. V lost 3 bases and J 3 bases, leaving 11 bases between the germline ends. Germline V gives CDR1 LNHDA, CDR2 SQIVND (reference sequence). CDR3 DNA sequence: TGTGCCAGTAGTATGGACTCATCCTACTATGGCTACACCTTC. Amino acid sequence: CASSMDSSYYGYTF.

This clone was counted between two and nine times. Being one base from a much bigger clone, this may be a read error. At the DNA level, this CDR3 is encoded by other sequences in the same sample as well. V gene TRBV29-1 combines with J gene TRBJ1-1; 12 nucleotides line up with TRBD1. The V gene end was trimmed by 7 bases and the J gene end by 0 bases; junction bases not matched to a gene: 9. CDR1 is SQVTM and CDR2 is ANQGSEA in the germline V gene. The CDR3 has 16 residues. As DNA, the CDR3 is TGCAGCGGGGGACAGGGGGCTTTTGGCGTGAACACTGAAGCTTTCTTT. Protein product: CSGGQGAFGVNTEAFF.

The chain links TRBV4-2 to TRBJ2-2; 13 bases align to TRBD2. V trimming: 3 bases; J trimming: 3 bases; junction bases outside the gene matches: 7. In germline, CDR1 is LGHNA, CDR2 YNFKEQ. The CDR3 length is 18 residues. As DNA, the CDR3 is TGTGCCAGCAGCCAGGGCACCGGACTAGCGGGAGACACCGGGGAGCTGTTTTTT. This sequence encodes CASSQGTGLAGDTGELFF.

This clone was observed a handful of times. This sequence may be a read error, since a much larger clone differs from it by one base. The rearrangement uses TRBV28 and TRBJ2-3; D remains ambiguous. V was cut by 5 bases and J by 7 bases, with 16 bases left in between. The germline CDR1 and CDR2 sequences are MDHEN and SYDVKM. This CDR3 spans 14 amino acids. CDR3 residues: CASSPPTSLNTQYF. The CDR3 DNA reads as TGTGCCAGCAGTCCGCCAACGTCTCTGAATACGCAGTATTTT.